This T cell receptor beta chain was identified during a study of control samples from healthy donors and cancer patients. The data were produced by immunoSEQ multiplex PCR, yet TCRdb's version contains in-frame clones alone and is incomplete. The sample contains under 150,000 clones, around 87% of which appear only once. Trimming removed 7 bases from V and 1 base from J, with 16 bases in between. Germline CDR1 and CDR2: SNHLY and FYNNEI. This CDR3 has 15 amino acids. Material for sequencing was PBMCs. The rearrangement joins TRBV2 to TRBJ1-1; D gene uncertain. This clonotype was obtained from a woman between 50 and 59 years old with colorectal cancer. For the CDR3, the DNA is TGTGCCAGCACTACGACGATAGATTCGAACACTGAAGCTTTCTTT. Translated, it gives CASTTTIDSNTEAFF. The full variable domain, its missing parts supplied by reference TRBV2 and TRBJ1-1, is EPEVTQTPSHQVTQMGQEVILRCVPISNHLYFYWYRQILGQKVEFLVSFYNNEISEKSEIFDDQFSVERPDGSNFTLKIRSTKLEDSAMYFCASTTTIDSNTEAFFGQGTRLTVV.